This is a list of T cell receptor beta chains from one sample in a study of T cell repertoires in cytomegalovirus infection. A single record per CDR3 protein comes from TCRdb applying MiXCR to the reads. Of hundreds of thousands of distinct CDR3 sequences in the sample, around a third were seen once. What these receptors recognize is not known. The material sequenced was cultured CD8+ T cells from PBMCs, taken from culture after CMV antigen stimulation. The receptors shown here come from a human donor in good health (CMV status not recorded). Some clones in this sample may be carry-over from other donors' samples. Both conserved end residues are part of each CDR3. The order of the fields is V gene, CDR3 length, D gene, CDR3 protein. The D gene is left open where the match is weak.

v_gene: TRBV12-3/TRBV12-4
len: 15
d_gene: .
CDR3aa: CASSTGRPSVYGYTF

v_gene: TRBV10-3
len: 15
d_gene: .
CDR3aa: CAISESTYSSTEAFF

v_gene: TRBV19
len: 14
d_gene: TRBD1
CDR3aa: CASRIPGQDYGYTF

v_gene: TRBV2
len: 12
d_gene: .
CDR3aa: CASRGTPTGYTF

v_gene: TRBV7-2
len: 14
d_gene: TRBD2
CDR3aa: CASSPGGTFYEQYF

v_gene: TRBV6-2/TRBV6-3
len: 13
d_gene: .
CDR3aa: CASSLGHHEKLFF

v_gene: TRBV29-1
len: 13
d_gene: TRBD1
CDR3aa: CSVEALGQGIYTF

v_gene: TRBV5-6
len: 15
d_gene: .
CDR3aa: CASSLDPRRDPGYTF

v_gene: TRBV27
len: 14
d_gene: .
CDR3aa: CASRDGGGATEAFF

v_gene: TRBV6-5
len: 15
d_gene: .
CDR3aa: CASSYVRGGQETQYF

v_gene: TRBV6-6
len: 15
d_gene: .
CDR3aa: CASSATRGGAHEQYF

v_gene: TRBV7-2
len: 15
d_gene: .
CDR3aa: CASSLELRVADTQYF

v_gene: TRBV7-3
len: 15
d_gene: .
CDR3aa: CASRPPSPQGATIYF

v_gene: TRBV20-1
len: 14
d_gene: .
CDR3aa: CSARDRSVYSPLHF

v_gene: TRBV10-2
len: 12
d_gene: .
CDR3aa: CASVDSSGGYTF

v_gene: TRBV7-9
len: 13
d_gene: .
CDR3aa: CASSHQGVETQYF

v_gene: TRBV7-8
len: 11
d_gene: .
CDR3aa: CARVEAGELFF

v_gene: TRBV12-3/TRBV12-4
len: 14
d_gene: .
CDR3aa: CANKIRGRFHGYTF

v_gene: TRBV20-1
len: 17
d_gene: TRBD2
CDR3aa: CSPLGTSGGAVQETQYF

v_gene: TRBV29-1
len: 16
d_gene: TRBD2
CDR3aa: CSVEDLASGVTDTQYF

v_gene: TRBV6-1
len: 13
d_gene: .
CDR3aa: CASSSTVWGEQFF

v_gene: TRBV7-6
len: 15
d_gene: TRBD2
CDR3aa: CASSPGEGFQETQYF

v_gene: TRBV7-9
len: 16
d_gene: .
CDR3aa: CASSLRAVSLADIQYF

v_gene: TRBV6-2/TRBV6-3
len: 16
d_gene: TRBD1
CDR3aa: CASSYSGTGAATEAFF

v_gene: TRBV11-2
len: 15
d_gene: .
CDR3aa: CASTFRGRVGDTQYF

v_gene: TRBV5-1
len: 16
d_gene: TRBD1
CDR3aa: CASSFRSTSTGNEQYF

v_gene: TRBV6-2/TRBV6-3
len: 16
d_gene: .
CDR3aa: CASSWVTDSNTGELFF

v_gene: TRBV7-8
len: 14
d_gene: .
CDR3aa: CVSSSEGRSQPQHF

v_gene: TRBV27
len: 13
d_gene: .
CDR3aa: CASSSTPRYEQFF

v_gene: TRBV7-6
len: 16
d_gene: .
CDR3aa: CASSSSARGSIYGYTF

v_gene: TRBV4-1
len: 14
d_gene: TRBD1
CDR3aa: CASSHGTANNEQFF

v_gene: TRBV10-3
len: 19
d_gene: TRBD1
CDR3aa: CAISESYFGDRGRTDTQYF

v_gene: TRBV28
len: 14
d_gene: .
CDR3aa: CASSSLDSPNEQFF

v_gene: TRBV6-6
len: 15
d_gene: .
CDR3aa: CASSYGTPLNTEAFF

v_gene: TRBV4-3
len: 16
d_gene: TRBD1
CDR3aa: CASSQSRDRGLETQYF

v_gene: TRBV6-1
len: 15
d_gene: .
CDR3aa: CASSEAAINTGELFF

v_gene: TRBV5-1
len: 16
d_gene: .
CDR3aa: CASSPHGPGTLDTQYF